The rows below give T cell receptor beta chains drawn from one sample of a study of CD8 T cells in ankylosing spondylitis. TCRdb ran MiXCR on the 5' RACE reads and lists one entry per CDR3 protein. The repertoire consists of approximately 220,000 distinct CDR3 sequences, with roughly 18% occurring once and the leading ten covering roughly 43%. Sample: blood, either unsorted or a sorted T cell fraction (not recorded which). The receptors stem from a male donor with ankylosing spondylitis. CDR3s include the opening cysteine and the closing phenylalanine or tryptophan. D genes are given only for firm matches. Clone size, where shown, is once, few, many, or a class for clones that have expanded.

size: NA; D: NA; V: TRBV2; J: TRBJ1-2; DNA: TGTGCCAGCAGTGATCCGGGGGACTTCTATGGCTACACCTTC; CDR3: CASSDPGDFYGYTF
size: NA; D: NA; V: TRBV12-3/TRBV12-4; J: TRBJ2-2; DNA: TGTGCCAGCAGTCAGTACACCGGGGAGCTGTTTTTT; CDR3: CASSQYTGELFF
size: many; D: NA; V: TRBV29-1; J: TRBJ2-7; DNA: TGCAGCGTTGATTTTCAGGGGAGGACGAACGAGCAGTACTTC; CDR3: CSVDFQGRTNEQYF
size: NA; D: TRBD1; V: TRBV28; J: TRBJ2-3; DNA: TGTGCCAGCAGTTTCGAAGCGACAGGGGGCGCGTCAGATACGCAGTATTTT; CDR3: CASSFEATGGASDTQYF
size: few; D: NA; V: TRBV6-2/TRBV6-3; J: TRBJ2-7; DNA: TGTGCCAGCAGTACAGACAGGACCTCCTACGAGCAGTACTTC; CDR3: CASSTDRTSYEQYF
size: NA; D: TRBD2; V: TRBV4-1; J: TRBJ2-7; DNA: TGCGCCAGCAGCCGCCTTCCTAGCGGGAGCATGGGCTTCGACGAGCAGTACTTC; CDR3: CASSRLPSGSMGFDEQYF
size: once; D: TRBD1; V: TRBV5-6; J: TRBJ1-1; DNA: TGTGCCAGCAGCAGGGACAGGGGGCCGGACACTGAAGCTTTCTTT; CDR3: CASSRDRGPDTEAFF
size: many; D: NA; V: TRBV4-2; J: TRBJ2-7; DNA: TGTGCCAGCAGCCAAGTTAGGGCCGGGGCAGGATCCTACGAGCAGTACTTC; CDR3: CASSQVRAGAGSYEQYF
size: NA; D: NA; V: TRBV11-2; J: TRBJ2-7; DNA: TGTGCCAGCAGCTTAGATCGGGGGTGGTCCGACGAGCAGTACTTC; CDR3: CASSLDRGWSDEQYF
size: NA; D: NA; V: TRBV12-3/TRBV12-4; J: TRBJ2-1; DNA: TGTGCCAGCAGTTTCGGCGGGATCCTTCAGTTCTTC; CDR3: CASSFGGILQFF
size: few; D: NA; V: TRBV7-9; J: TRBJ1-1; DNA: TGTGCCAGCAGCTCGATGGGCACTGAAGCTTTCTTT; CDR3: CASSSMGTEAFF
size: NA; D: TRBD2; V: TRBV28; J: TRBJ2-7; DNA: TGTGCCAGCAGTTTTGCCCCAGGGGCCAGCGGGAGGGCCTCAACCTCCCACGAGCAGTACTTC; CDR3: CASSFAPGASGRASTSHEQYF
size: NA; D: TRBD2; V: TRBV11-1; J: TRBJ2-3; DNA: TGTGCCAGCAGCCCAAGGGACGGGACTAGTGAAGAGGGCTTCACAGATACGCAGTATTTT; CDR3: CASSPRDGTSEEGFTDTQYF
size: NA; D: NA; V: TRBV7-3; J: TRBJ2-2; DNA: TGTGCCAGCAGCTTAGGACCATACACCGGGGAGCTGTTTTTT; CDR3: CASSLGPYTGELFF
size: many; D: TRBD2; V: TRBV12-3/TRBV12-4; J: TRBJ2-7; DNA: TGTGCCAGCAGTCCTCTAGCGGGATCGTCCTACGAGCAGTACTTC; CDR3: CASSPLAGSSYEQYF
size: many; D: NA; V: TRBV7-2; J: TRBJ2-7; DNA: TGTGCCAGCAGCTTAGAAGTAGGACCCTCCTACGAGCAGTACTTC; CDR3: CASSLEVGPSYEQYF
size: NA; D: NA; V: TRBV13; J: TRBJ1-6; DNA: TGTGCCAGCAGCTTATTAGCAAACGGTTCACCCCTCCACTTT; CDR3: CASSLLANGSPLHF
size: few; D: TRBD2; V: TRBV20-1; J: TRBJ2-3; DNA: TGCAGTGCTAGAGATCCGGTAGCGGGAGGGCCGAGTCTTAGCACAGATACGCAGTATTTT; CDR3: CSARDPVAGGPSLSTDTQYF
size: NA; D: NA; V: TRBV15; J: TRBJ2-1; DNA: TGTGCCACCAGCAGAGGCCAAGGTTTTTACAATGAGCAGTTCTTC; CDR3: CATSRGQGFYNEQFF
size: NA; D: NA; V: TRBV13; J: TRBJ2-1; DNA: TGTGCCAGCAGCCACGGGGCAGGGGTAAACGATGAGCAGTTCTTC; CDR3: CASSHGAGVNDEQFF
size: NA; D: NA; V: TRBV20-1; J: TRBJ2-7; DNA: TGCAGTGCTCCCCGTCCGGAGGGCCACTCCTACGAGCAGTACTTC; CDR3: CSAPRPEGHSYEQYF
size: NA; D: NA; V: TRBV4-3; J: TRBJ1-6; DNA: TGCGCCAGCAGCCAAGTCCCCCCGAGCTCCTATAATTCACCCCTCCACTTT; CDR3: CASSQVPPSSYNSPLHF
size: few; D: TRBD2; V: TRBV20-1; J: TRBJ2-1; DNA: TGCAGTGCTAGCGGGGGGTACAATGAGCAGTTCTTC; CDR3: CSASGGYNEQFF
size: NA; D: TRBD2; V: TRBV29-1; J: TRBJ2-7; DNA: TGCAGCGTTGCAAACGTCGCGGGAGAGGGTTACGAGCAGTACTTC; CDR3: CSVANVAGEGYEQYF
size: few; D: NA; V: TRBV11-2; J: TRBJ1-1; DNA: TGTGCCAGCAGTCTTAATCCCCCGAACACTGAAGCTTTCTTT; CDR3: CASSLNPPNTEAFF
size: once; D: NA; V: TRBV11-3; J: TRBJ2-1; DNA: TGTGCCAGCAGCTTAAGAGCAGGTTCCTACAATGAGCAGTTCTTC; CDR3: CASSLRAGSYNEQFF
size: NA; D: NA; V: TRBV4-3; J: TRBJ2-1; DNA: TGCGCCAGCAGCCAAGCAAGTATGGCTCCTGAGCAGTTCTTC; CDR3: CASSQASMAPEQFF
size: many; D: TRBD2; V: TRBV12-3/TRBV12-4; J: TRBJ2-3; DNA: TGTGCCAGCAGTTTTCGGACTAGCGGGGCAGATACGCAGTATTTT; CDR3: CASSFRTSGADTQYF
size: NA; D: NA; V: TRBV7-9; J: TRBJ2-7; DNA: TGTGCCAGCAGCTCCTCGTTGGTCGGAAGCCACGAGCAGTACTTC; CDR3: CASSSSLVGSHEQYF
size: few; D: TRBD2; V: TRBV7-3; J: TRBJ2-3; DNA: TGTGCCAGCAGCACCGGACTAGGCGCAGATACGCAGTATTTT; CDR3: CASSTGLGADTQYF
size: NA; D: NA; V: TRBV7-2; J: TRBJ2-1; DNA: TGTGCCAGCAGCTTAGTATTAGGAGGAGAGGAGCAGTTCTTC; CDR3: CASSLVLGGEEQFF
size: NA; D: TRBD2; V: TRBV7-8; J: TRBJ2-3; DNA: TGTGCCAGCAGCTTAAGTTCTAGCGGGGGGGCCACAGATACGCAGTATTTT; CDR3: CASSLSSSGGATDTQYF
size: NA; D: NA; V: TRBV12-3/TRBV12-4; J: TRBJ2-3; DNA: TGTGCCAGCAGTTTCGCCACGGAAGATACGCAGTATTTT; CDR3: CASSFATEDTQYF